Listed here are 30 T cell receptor beta chains from one sample, sequenced in a study of OX40 agonist ivuxolimab in advanced cancers. The library was built by means of the immunoSEQ multiplex PCR assay. Imported from immuneACCESS, the table was reduced by TCRdb to in-frame sequences with V and J called. These copies leave out some clones; in studies compared against another copy, an unresolved V gene accounts for under half, and the cause of the remainder is not known. This sample holds 60,000 or so clones; 82% were observed only once. Under 0.6% of the sample rests with the top ten. The sample here was CD4+ or CD8+ T cells sorted from blood, taken in a trial of the OX40 agonist ivuxolimab. The source of these receptors is an adult with an advanced solid tumor such as melanoma, head and neck, liver or kidney cancer.

The CDR3 protein is CASSGSGELFF. CDR3 bases: TGTGCCAGCTCCGGATCCGGGGAGCTGTTTTTT. J is TRBJ2-2 and V is TRBV18; the D is unclear. CDR3 length: 11 amino acids. V was cut by 6 bases and J by 6 bases, with 5 bases left in between. Germline V gives CDR1 KGHSH, CDR2 LQKENI.

The chain carries TRBV10-3 and TRBJ1-1, with D possibly TRBD1 on 5 matching bases. Deletions cut 4 bases from V and 1 base from J, with 10 bases between. The CDR3 contains 14 residues. Germline V gene sequence: CDR1 ENHRY, CDR2 SYGVKD. The CDR3 DNA sequence: TGTGCCATCAGTGGCAGGACACCGAACACTGAAGCTTTCTTT. The encoded protein is CAISGRTPNTEAFF.

The V call is TRBV2, the J call TRBJ2-5; TRBD2 matches 10 bases. The J call may be wrong; the DNA end is better matched by TRBJ2-7. This CDR3 has 13 amino acids. CDR1 SNHLY and CDR2 FYNNEI come from the germline V gene. CDR3 sequence reads: CASGTSDLLEQYF. The CDR3 DNA follows: TGTGCCAGCGGGACTAGCGACCTCCTCGAGCAGTACTTC.

The gene calls are TRBV10-1 and TRBJ2-1, with D maybe TRBD1 (6 bases). CDR1 WNHNN and CDR2 SYGVQD come from the germline V gene (reference sequence). Trimming removed 4 bases from V and 2 bases from J, with 18 bases in between. This CDR3 is built from 17 residues. CDR3 sequence: CASSGQTGFPPYNEQFF. For the CDR3, the DNA is TGCGCCAGCAGTGGACAAACAGGGTTCCCCCCCTACAATGAGCAGTTCTTC.

This rearrangement joins TRBV29-1 to TRBJ2-3, with a tentative D call TRBD2 (6 bases). In germline, CDR1 is SQVTM, CDR2 ANQGSEA. This CDR3 region has 13 residues. V lost 4 bases, J lost 2 bases, and 10 bases lay in between. CDR3 in DNA: TGCAGCGTTGGAGCGGGTGACACAGATACGCAGTATTTT. Translated: CSVGAGDTDTQYF.

The V gene is TRBV7-9, the J gene TRBJ2-3; D is undetermined. Germline CDR1 reads SEHNR; CDR2 reads FQNEAQ (reference sequence). V shed 1 base and J shed 0 bases, with 5 bases lying between them. CDR3 length equals 14 residues. DNA for the CDR3: TGTGCCAGCAGCTTAGGGCCCAGCACAGATACGCAGTATTTT. Amino acids: CASSLGPSTDTQYF.

The V and J genes are TRBV11-2 and TRBJ1-1; maybe TRBD1 (5 bases). This CDR3 is built from 13 residues. Germline-derived CDR1 and CDR2 are SGHAT and FQNNGV. V dropped 5 bases and J dropped 11 bases, with 18 bases sitting between them. The CDR3 loop reads CASSAGAGYDAFF. The CDR3 DNA reads TGTGCCAGCAGCGCCGGAGCAGGGTACGACGCTTTCTTT.

This clone was counted a single time. V usage is TRBV19 and J usage is TRBJ2-7; 9 nucleotides agree with TRBD2. This CDR3 is 16 amino acids long. V was clipped by 1 base and J by 0 bases; unmatched bases: 4. CDR1 and CDR2 (germline): LNHDA, SQIVND (reference sequence). CDR3 loop: CASSIAPSGDSYEQYF. The CDR3 DNA follows: TGTGCCAGTAGTATAGCCCCTAGCGGGGACTCCTACGAGCAGTACTTC.

The chain has TRBV7-9 and TRBJ1-5; D call uncertain. Germline loops: CDR1 SEHNR, CDR2 FQNEAQ (reference sequence). Trimming removed 8 bases at V and 0 bases at J, with 5 bases between. This CDR3 region has 12 residues. CDR3 sequence: CASSNSNQPQHF. The CDR3 DNA is TGTGCCAGCTCGAATAGCAATCAGCCCCAGCATTTT.

In DNA, the CDR3 is TGTGCCAGCAGCCCCGGGACCCCAAACACTGAAGCTTTCTTT. Protein: CASSPGTPNTEAFF. J is TRBJ1-1 and V is TRBV5-5, with D perhaps matching TRBD1 (5 bases). Trimming took 4 bases from V and 2 from J, leaving 12 bases between them. CDR1 and CDR2 from the germline V gene are SGHKS and YYEKEE (reference sequence). The CDR3 contains 14 residues.

The chain joins TRBV6-5 to TRBJ2-3; D gene ambiguous. V lost 6 bases and J 2 bases, leaving 6 bases between the germline ends. Germline CDR1 MNHEY, CDR2 SVGAGI. The CDR3 has 12 residues. This CDR3 reads CASRETTDTQYF. The CDR3 DNA follows: TGTGCCAGCAGGGAGACCACAGATACGCAGTATTTT.

The chain has TRBV2 and TRBJ2-1, with a tentative D call TRBD2 (5 bases). CDR1 SNHLY and CDR2 FYNNEI come from the germline V gene. V was cut by 4 bases and J by 4 bases, with 14 bases left in between. The CDR3 has 15 residues. The CDR3 coding sequence is TGTGCCAGCAGTGGCGGACGGGGATTTTACAATGAGCAGTTCTTC. Translating gives CASSGGRGFYNEQFF. Supplemented by reference TRBV2 and TRBJ2-1, the full variable domain reads EPEVTQTPSHQVTQMGQEVILRCVPISNHLYFYWYRQILGQKVEFLVSFYNNEISEKSEIFDDQFSVERPDGSNFTLKIRSTKLEDSAMYFCASSGGRGFYNEQFFGPGTRLTVL.

This rearrangement joins TRBV7-9 to TRBJ2-3, with D perhaps matching TRBD2 (6 bases). The CDR3 sequence is 16 residues long. The germline V gene has CDR1 SEHNR and CDR2 FQNEAQ (reference sequence). Trimming removed 4 bases at V and 2 bases at J, with 16 bases between. DNA of the CDR3: TGTGCCAGCAGCTCCAACACGGGGGAGCTCACAGATACGCAGTATTTT. Its protein is CASSSNTGELTDTQYF.

The genes are TRBV4-3 and TRBJ2-7; 11 bases are a match to TRBD2. Germline lookup yields CDR1 LGHNA and CDR2 YSLEER. The CDR3 runs to 13 residues. Unmatched junction bases numbered 3, after V lost 2 bases and J lost 9 bases. The CDR3 is CASSQQGLAVQYF. In DNA, the CDR3 is TGCGCCAGCAGCCAACAGGGACTAGCGGTGCAGTACTTC.

This clone was counted only a few times. J is TRBJ2-1 and V is TRBV19; D could derive from TRBD1 or TRBD2 (5 bases each). The CDR3 spans 16 residues. CDR1 LNHDA and CDR2 SQIVND come from the germline V gene (reference sequence). Trimming removed 3 bases at V and 1 base at J, with 13 bases between. CDR3 in DNA: TGTGCCAGTAGTATTGGCCGGGGCCAATCCTACAATGAGCAGTTCTTC. Translation gives CASSIGRGQSYNEQFF.

The chain couples TRBV21-1 to TRBJ2-2; the table names TRBD2, a call not compared with the DNA. TRBV21-1 is reported as a pseudogene. The CDR3 totals 13 residues. The CDR3 protein is CARGPGRNRELFF. The CDR3 bases are TGTGCCAGAGGGCCCGGGAGGAACCGGGAGCTGTTTTTT.

The chain joins TRBV30 to TRBJ1-4; D is unresolved. This CDR3 region has 14 residues. V was clipped by 0 bases and J by 4 bases, with 9 bases between them. The germline V gene encodes CDR1 GTSNPN and CDR2 SVGIG (reference sequence). CDR3 sequence reads: CAWSVRLFNEKLFF. The CDR3 region has the DNA TGTGCCTGGAGTGTGCGGCTGTTTAATGAAAAACTGTTTTTT.

This clone showed up just a few times. The rearrangement links TRBV29-1 to TRBJ2-5; D gene unclear. Deletions cut 7 bases from V and 2 bases from J, with 17 bases between. CDR3 length: 14 amino acids. CDR1 and CDR2 (germline): SQVTM, ANQGSEA. The CDR3 is CSALLMGRQETQYF. CDR3 in DNA: TGCAGCGCTCTCCTCATGGGAAGGCAAGAGACCCAGTACTTC.

This clone has just a few counts. V and J are TRBV19 and TRBJ2-7; possible D gene TRBD1, 6 bases. This CDR3 has 12 amino acids. V was clipped by 9 bases and J by 2 bases, with 11 bases between them. Germline values: CDR1 LNHDA, CDR2 SQIVND (reference sequence). This CDR3 reads CASQDRTYEQYF. The CDR3 nucleotides are TGTGCCAGCCAAGACAGGACCTACGAGCAGTACTTC.

The chain couples TRBV5-1 to TRBJ2-3, with D perhaps TRBD2 (5 bases). This CDR3 has 16 amino acids. V lost 3 bases, J lost 3 bases, and 17 bases lay in between. Germline V gene sequence: CDR1 SGHRS, CDR2 YFSETQ. CDR3 nucleotides: TGCGCCAGCAGCTCCCTGACGGGATCGTTGACAGATACGCAGTATTTT. It translates to CASSSLTGSLTDTQYF.

V and J are TRBV7-8 and TRBJ1-5; weak D call: TRBD1 (6 bases). V lost 2 bases and J lost 0, with 14 bases in between. Looked up from germline, CDR1 is SGHVS and CDR2 is FQNEAQ. CDR3 size: 17 residues. CDR3 coding DNA: TGTGCCAGCAGCTTAACAATGACAGGAGCTAGCAATCAGCCCCAGCATTTT. This gives the protein CASSLTMTGASNQPQHF.

The chain couples TRBV28 to TRBJ2-7, with 7 bases lining up with TRBD1. V was clipped by 6 bases and J by 2 bases; unmatched bases: 4. CDR3 length: 13 amino acids. Germline V gives CDR1 MDHEN, CDR2 SYDVKM. The CDR3 region has the DNA TGTGCCAGCAGGACGACAGGGCCCTACGAGCAGTACTTC. Translated, it gives CASRTTGPYEQYF.

The chain combines TRBV7-2 with TRBJ2-7; D unclear. V lost 1 base and J 3 bases, leaving 7 bases between the germline ends. This CDR3 has 13 amino acids. Germline CDR1 and CDR2: SGHTA and FQGNSA. CDR3 coding DNA: TGTGCCAGCAGCTTAGAACTCGTCTACGAGCAGTACTTC. It yields the protein CASSLELVYEQYF.

In its sample, this clone was seen a few times. V usage is TRBV4-2 and J usage is TRBJ2-4; D is undetermined. Germline lookup yields CDR1 LGHNA and CDR2 YNFKEQ. This CDR3 has 15 amino acids. V lost 0 bases, J lost 6 bases, and 12 bases lay in between. The DNA of the CDR3 is TGTGCCAGCAGCCAAGATGGTCAGGAAAGAAACATTCAGTACTTC. Translating gives CASSQDGQERNIQYF.

The chain uses TRBV9 and TRBJ2-2; D is perhaps TRBD1 (6 bases). Germline values: CDR1 SGDLS, CDR2 YYNGEE. The CDR3 contains 16 residues. Trimming left V 3 bases short and J 3 bases short, with 15 bases between. In DNA form, the CDR3 reads TGTGCCAGCAGCGCCCTTCAGGGGATGGACACCGGGGAGCTGTTTTTT. Amino acid sequence: CASSALQGMDTGELFF. Complete variable domain (other parts from reference TRBV9 and TRBJ2-2): DSGVTQTPKHLITATGQRVTLRCSPRSGDLSVYWYQQSLDQGLQFLIQYYNGEERAKGNILERFSAQQFPDLHSELNLSSLELGDSALYFCASSALQGMDTGELFFGEGSRLTVL.

The V call is TRBV7-9, the J call TRBJ2-3, with 7 bases aligning to TRBD1. The germline V gene encodes CDR1 SEHNR and CDR2 FQNEAQ (reference sequence). CDR3 length: 18 residues. V lost 6 bases and J lost 3; bases outside the gene matches: 18. The CDR3 DNA sequence: TGTGCCAGCAGGCCAAACAGGGGACAGAGGGGGATTACAGATACGCAGTATTTT. Residues: CASRPNRGQRGITDTQYF.

The chain joins TRBV6-6 to TRBJ2-1; TRBD2 aligns across 7 bases. This CDR3 region has 14 residues. Germline CDR1 is MNHNY and CDR2 is SVGAGI (reference sequence). The ends lost 2 bases at V and 8 bases at J; junction bases unmatched: 6. CDR3 DNA: TGTGCCAGCAGTTACGCCAGGACTAGGGATGAGCAGTTCTTC. The encoded protein is CASSYARTRDEQFF.

This chain joins TRBV29-1 and TRBJ2-5, with D unresolved. The CDR3 covers 13 residues. V dropped 2 bases and J dropped 1 base, with 8 bases sitting between them. The germline V gene has CDR1 SQVTM and CDR2 ANQGSEA. The CDR3 coding sequence is TGCAGCGTTGAAAGAGGAACCCAAGAGACCCAGTACTTC. Amino acid sequence: CSVERGTQETQYF.

The J gene is TRBJ2-5, the V gene TRBV7-2; D gene unclear. V lost 5 bases to trimming and J lost 1 base, with 14 bases between them. In germline, CDR1 is SGHTA, CDR2 FQGNSA. The CDR3 consists of 15 residues. The CDR3 spells CASSDPLNFQETQYF. The CDR3 DNA reads TGTGCCAGCAGCGACCCTCTAAATTTCCAAGAGACCCAGTACTTC.

The chain joins TRBV4-2 to TRBJ1-2; D possibly corresponds to TRBD1 (5 bases). CDR1 is LGHNA, CDR2 YNFKEQ, per germline. V shed 1 base and J shed 8 bases, with 14 bases lying between them. The CDR3 has 14 residues. CDR3 sequence (DNA): TGTGCCAGCAGCCAAGGGGGCAGTCTATGGGGCTACACCTTC. Its translation is CASSQGGSLWGYTF.